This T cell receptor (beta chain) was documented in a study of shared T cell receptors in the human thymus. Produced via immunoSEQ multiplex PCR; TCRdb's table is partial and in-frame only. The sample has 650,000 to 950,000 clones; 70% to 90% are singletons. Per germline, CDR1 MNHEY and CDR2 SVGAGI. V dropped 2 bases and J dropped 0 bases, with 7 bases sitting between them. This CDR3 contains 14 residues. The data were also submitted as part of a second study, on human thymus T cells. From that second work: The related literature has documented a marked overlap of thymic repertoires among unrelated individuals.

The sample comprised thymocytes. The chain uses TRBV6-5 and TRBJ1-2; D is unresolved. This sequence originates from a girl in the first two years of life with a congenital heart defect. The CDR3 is CASSYRVANYGYTF. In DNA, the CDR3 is TGTGCCAGCAGTTACCGCGTCGCTAACTATGGCTACACCTTC.